This TCR beta chain was sequenced during a study of shared clonotypes between healthy human individuals. Trimming at V came to 3 bases and at J to 4 bases, leaving 4 bases not matched to a gene. Germline CDR1 SGHAT, CDR2 FQNNGV. The CDR3 spans 15 residues. Produced via immunoSEQ multiplex PCR; TCRdb's table is partial and in-frame only. The data contain some 900,000 clones, around 80% of them singletons. The receptor's source is a man between 18 and 35 years old in good health. The chain has TRBV11-2 and TRBJ2-2; 8 positions agree with TRBD2. The sequenced sample was memory CD4+ T cells sorted from blood. Subset given: CD45RA-negative fraction. The CDR3 spells CASSFTGTSTGELFF. CDR3 bases: TGTGCCAGCAGCTTTACCGGGACTAGCACCGGGGAGCTGTTTTTT. Combining the CDR3 with reference TRBV11-2 and TRBJ2-2 gives the whole variable domain EAGVAQSPRYKIIEKRQSVAFWCNPISGHATLYWYQQILGQGPKLLIQFQNNGVVDDSQLPKDRFSAERLKGVDSTLKIQPAKLEDSAVYLCASSFTGTSTGELFFGEGSRLTVL.